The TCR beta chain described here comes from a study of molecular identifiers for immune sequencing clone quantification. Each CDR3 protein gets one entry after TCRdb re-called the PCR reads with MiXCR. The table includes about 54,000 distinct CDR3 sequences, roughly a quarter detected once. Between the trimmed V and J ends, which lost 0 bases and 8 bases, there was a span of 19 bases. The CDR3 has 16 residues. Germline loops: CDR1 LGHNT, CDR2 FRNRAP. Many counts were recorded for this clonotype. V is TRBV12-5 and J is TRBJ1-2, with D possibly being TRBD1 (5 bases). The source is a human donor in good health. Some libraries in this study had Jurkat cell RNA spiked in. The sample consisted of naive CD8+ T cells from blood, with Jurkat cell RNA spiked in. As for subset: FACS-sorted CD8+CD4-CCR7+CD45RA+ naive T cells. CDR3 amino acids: CASGLVPPDTVRGYTF. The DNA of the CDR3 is TGTGCTAGTGGTTTGGTCCCCCCGGACACGGTCCGGGGCTACACCTTC.